This T cell receptor (beta chain) was retrieved from a study of blood T cell repertoires in COVID-19. Study information: Material from acute and convalescent COVID-19 was sourced from the United States, Italy and Spain.

Original handling: Estimation of nucleated cell counts was performed using reference gene primer amplification. The assay was immunoSEQ multiplex PCR, and TCRdb's table has in-frame clones only and misses some. That table gives V, J and clone size, and the DNA gave D and trimming. The table has 95,000 to 150,000 clones, 60% to 85% seen once. Input material: peripheral blood. The clonotype was recovered from a man in his 70s with acute or convalescent COVID-19.

The CDR3: CSVDGYRQGGGYTF. The CDR3 nucleotides are TGCAGCGTTGATGGGTATAGACAGGGGGGTGGCTACACCTTC. The chain joins TRBV29-1 to TRBJ1-2; 9 bases line up with TRBD1. This CDR3 contains 14 residues. The ends lost 3 bases at V and 7 bases at J; junction bases unmatched: 9. Germline CDR1 is SQVTM and CDR2 is ANQGSEA.